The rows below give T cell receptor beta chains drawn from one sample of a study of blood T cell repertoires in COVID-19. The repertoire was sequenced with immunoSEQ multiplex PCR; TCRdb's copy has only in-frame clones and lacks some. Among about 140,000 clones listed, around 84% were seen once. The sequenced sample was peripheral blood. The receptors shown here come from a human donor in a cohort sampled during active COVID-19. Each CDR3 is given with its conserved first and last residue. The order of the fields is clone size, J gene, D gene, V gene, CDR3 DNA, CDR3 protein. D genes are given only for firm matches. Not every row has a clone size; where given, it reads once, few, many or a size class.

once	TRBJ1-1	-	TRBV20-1	TGCAGTGCTAGTCGACAGATAGACACTGAAGCTTTCTTT	CSASRQIDTEAFF
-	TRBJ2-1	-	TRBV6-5	TGTGCCAGCAACCTAGTGGTTACAAGCGATGAGCAGTTCTTC	CASNLVVTSDEQFF
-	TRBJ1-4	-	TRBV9	TGTGCCAGCAGCGTAGACCTGGAAAGGGGTCAAAAACTGTTTTTT	CASSVDLERGQKLFF
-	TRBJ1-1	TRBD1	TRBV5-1	TGCGCCAGCAGCCGACAGGGGGACACTGAAGCTTTCTTT	CASSRQGDTEAFF
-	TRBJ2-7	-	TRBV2	TGTGCCAGCAGTGTTGGGGCTACCTCCTACGAGCAGTACTTC	CASSVGATSYEQYF
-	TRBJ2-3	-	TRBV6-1	TGTGCCAGCAGTGAAGGGGGAGGTCGGGATACGCAGTATTTT	CASSEGGGRDTQYF
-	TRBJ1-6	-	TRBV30	TGTGCCTGGAGTGTGGCGCTGGGGGGTAATTCACCCCTCCACTTT	CAWSVALGGNSPLHF
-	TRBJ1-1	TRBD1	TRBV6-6	TGTGCCAGCAGTTACTCGGGACAGGGGGGCACTGAAGCTTTCTTT	CASSYSGQGGTEAFF
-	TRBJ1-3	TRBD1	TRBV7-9	TGTGCCAGCAGAGACAGGGGGCCAGGAAACACCATATATTTT	CASRDRGPGNTIYF
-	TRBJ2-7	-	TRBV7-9	TGTGCCAGCAGCCAAGACTATTCCCGCTACGAGCAGTACTTC	CASSQDYSRYEQYF
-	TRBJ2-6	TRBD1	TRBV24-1	TGTGCCACCAGTGACCCCTACTTGACAGGGACTGGGGCCAACGTCCTGACTTTC	CATSDPYLTGTGANVLTF
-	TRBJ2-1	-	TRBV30	TGTGCCTGGAGTTCTGCGGCGTCCTACAATGAGCAGTTCTTC	CAWSSAASYNEQFF
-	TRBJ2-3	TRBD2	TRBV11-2	TGTGCCAGCAGCCCAAGGAGGCTGAGACTAGCGGTCACAGATACGCAGTATTTT	CASSPRRLRLAVTDTQYF
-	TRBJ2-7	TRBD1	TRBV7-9	TGTGCCAGCAGCTCCACCGGGACAGCCTACGAGCAGTACTTC	CASSSTGTAYEQYF
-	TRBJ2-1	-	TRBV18	TGTGCCAGCTCACTAGTGGGACTTGGGAATGAGCAGTTCTTC	CASSLVGLGNEQFF
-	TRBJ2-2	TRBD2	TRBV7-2	TGTGCCAGCAGCTTAGCCCATAGACTAGCGGGGGGGCACACCGGGGAGCTGTTTTTT	CASSLAHRLAGGHTGELFF
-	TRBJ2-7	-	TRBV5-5	TGTGCCAGCAGCCTTCACTACTACGAGCAGTACTTC	CASSLHYYEQYF
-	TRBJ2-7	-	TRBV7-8	TGTGCCAGCAGCGGTGAGGGGGTGAGCTCCTACGAGCAGTACTTC	CASSGEGVSSYEQYF
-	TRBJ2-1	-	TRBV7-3	TGTGCCAGCAGCTTGGAGGGGAACTCCTACAATGAGCAGTTCTTC	CASSLEGNSYNEQFF
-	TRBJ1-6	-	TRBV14	TGTGCCAGCAGCCAAGGGACAGCCCCCAATTCACCCCTCCACTTT	CASSQGTAPNSPLHF
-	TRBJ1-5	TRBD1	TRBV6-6	TGTGCCAGCAGCCGACAGGGGGAACGGCCCCAGCATTTT	CASSRQGERPQHF
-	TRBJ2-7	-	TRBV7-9	TGTGCCAGCAGCTTAGGGGGCGGTGGCTTGGGCACCTACGAGCAGTACTTC	CASSLGGGGLGTYEQYF
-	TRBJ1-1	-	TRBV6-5	TGTGCCAGTAGAACCACGAACACTGAAGCTTTCTTT	CASRTTNTEAFF
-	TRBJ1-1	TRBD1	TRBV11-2	TGTGCCAGCAGCTTAGCCAGGGGGCGAAACACTGAAGCTTTCTTT	CASSLARGRNTEAFF
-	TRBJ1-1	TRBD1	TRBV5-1	TGCGCCAGCAGCTTGGGGCCGGGACAGGGGGCGAACACTGAAGCTTTCTTT	CASSLGPGQGANTEAFF
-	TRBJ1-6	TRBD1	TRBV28	TGTGCCAGCAGAAGTGGACAGGGGACAAATTCACCCCTCCACTTT	CASRSGQGTNSPLHF
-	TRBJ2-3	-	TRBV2	TGTGCCAGCAGTAGGGACTGGAGCGTAGATACGCAGTATTTT	CASSRDWSVDTQYF
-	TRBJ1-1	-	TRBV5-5	TGTGCCAGCAGCTACTCTGAGGGCGCGGGGGCTGAAGCTTTCTTT	CASSYSEGAGAEAFF
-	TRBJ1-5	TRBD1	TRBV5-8	TGTGCCAGCAGCGGGGACAGGGCGGGTCAGCCCCAGCATTTT	CASSGDRAGQPQHF
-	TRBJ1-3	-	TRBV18	TGTGCCAGCTCACCAGTCTCCGGGGTTAGCTCTGGAAACACCATATATTTT	CASSPVSGVSSGNTIYF
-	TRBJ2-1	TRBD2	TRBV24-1	TGTGCCACCAGTGATCCTAGCGGGAGGGCCCAGTTGAATGAGCAGTTCTTC	CATSDPSGRAQLNEQFF
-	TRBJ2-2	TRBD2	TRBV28	TGTGCCAGCAGTTTCGGCTCGTGGACTAGCGGGAGTTCCGGGGAGCTGTTTTTT	CASSFGSWTSGSSGELFF
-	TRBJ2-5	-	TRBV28	TGTGCCAGCAGGGAAACTGGGCCCCAAGAGACCCAGTACTTC	CASRETGPQETQYF
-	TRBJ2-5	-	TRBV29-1	TGCAGCGTGAGCGGATTCCGACAAGAGACCCAGTACTTC	CSVSGFRQETQYF
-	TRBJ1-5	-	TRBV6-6	TGTGCCAGCAGTTACTCGCCCTCGGGTAGCAATCAGCCCCAGCATTTT	CASSYSPSGSNQPQHF
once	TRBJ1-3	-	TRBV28	TGTGCCAGCAGTTTATGCTTGGAGACAGAATCACCTGGAAACACCATATATTTT	CASSLCLETESPGNTIYF
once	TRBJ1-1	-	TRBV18	TGTGCCAGCTCACTCCCCTCTTGGACAGACGAAGCTTTCTTT	CASSLPSWTDEAFF
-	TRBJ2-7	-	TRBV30	TGTGCCTGGAGTACCCTCGGGGGAGAGTACTTC	CAWSTLGGEYF
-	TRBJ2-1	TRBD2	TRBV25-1	TGTGCCAGCAGTGAAGGTCGGGGGGGCCGGGAGCAGTTCTTC	CASSEGRGGREQFF
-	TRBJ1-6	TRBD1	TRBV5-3	TGTGCCAGAAGCCCCGGACAGGGCCATAATTCACCCCTCCACTTT	CARSPGQGHNSPLHF
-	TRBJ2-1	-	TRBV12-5	TGTGCTAGTGGTTTGGGCAGAGGGCTGGAGCGTGAGCAGTTCTTC	CASGLGRGLEREQFF
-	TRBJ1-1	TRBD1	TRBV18	TGTGCCAGCTCACAACTCGCAGGGGGCCTGAACACTGAAGCTTTCTTT	CASSQLAGGLNTEAFF
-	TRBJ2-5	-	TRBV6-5	TGTGCCAGCACCTCCGGGGTTCAAAAGACCCAGTACTTC	CASTSGVQKTQYF
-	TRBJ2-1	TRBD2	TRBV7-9	TGTGCCAGCAGTTCCGGACTAGCGGGGACCTACAATGAGCAGTTCTTC	CASSSGLAGTYNEQFF
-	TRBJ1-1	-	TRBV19	TGTGCCAGTCGTTATTTGGCGAACACTGAAGCTTTCTTT	CASRYLANTEAFF
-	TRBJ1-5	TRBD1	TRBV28	TGTGCCAGCAGTCAAGACAGGGTTAATCAGCCCCAGCATTTT	CASSQDRVNQPQHF
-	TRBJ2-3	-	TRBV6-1	TGTGCCAGCAGTGAAGAGCGGTTCACAGATACGCAGTATTTT	CASSEERFTDTQYF
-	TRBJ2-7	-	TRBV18	TGTGCCAGCTCACCTACACCGGGTCCCTACGAGCAGTACTTC	CASSPTPGPYEQYF
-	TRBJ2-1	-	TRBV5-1	TGCGCCAGCAGCTTGGGGCTCCCCAATGAGCAGTTCTTC	CASSLGLPNEQFF
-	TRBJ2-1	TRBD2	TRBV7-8	TGTGCCAGCAGCTTCAGCGGGGAGGGTCGGGAAGAGCAGTTCTTC	CASSFSGEGREEQFF
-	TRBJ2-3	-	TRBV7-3	TGTGCCAGCAGCGAAAGAGGGTGGCGGGACGGGGCAGATACGCAGTATTTT	CASSERGWRDGADTQYF
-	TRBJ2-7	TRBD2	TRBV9	TGTGCCAGCAGCACTACGATAGCGGGAGGGCCAGGTACGGTCGAGCAGTACTTC	CASSTTIAGGPGTVEQYF
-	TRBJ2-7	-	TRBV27	TGTGCCAGCAGTTTATATACAGGGAGCTCCTACGAGCAGTACTTC	CASSLYTGSSYEQYF